The 27 T cell receptor beta chains in this list originate from one sample, sequenced in a study of monozygotic twins with inflammatory bowel disease (dated by TCRdb to about 2019). Libraries were built with 5' RACE. Sequencing relied on an Illumina HiSeq 2500. TCRdb reanalyzed the reads, keeping one entry per CDR3 protein sequence and omitting DNA. The table of this sample itemizes some 440,000 distinct CDR3 sequences. Of the sample, 2.4% is held by the ten largest clones. Sequenced: blood. The receptor source for this set is a human donor with ulcerative colitis or Crohn's disease, or a healthy co-twin of an affected twin (not recorded which).

The chain combines TRBV3-1 with TRBJ1-6. Germline V lookup: CDR1 LGHDT, CDR2 YNNKEL (reference sequence). This CDR3 spans 13 amino acids. CDR3 in amino acids: CASSQDAVSPLHF.

V gene TRBV20-1 combines with J gene TRBJ2-3. The germline CDR1 and CDR2 sequences are DFQATT and SNEGSKA (reference sequence). The CDR3 spans 13 residues. CDR3: CSAESGGTDTQYF.

The chain employs TRBV29-1 and TRBJ1-1; TCRdb names TRBD1, which stays unverified in the absence of DNA. CDR3 size: 13 residues. Germline loops: CDR1 SQVTM, CDR2 ANQGSEA. Here the CDR3 reads CSVKDSMNTEAFF.

This chain uses TRBV5-5 with TRBJ2-1; absent DNA, TCRdb's TRBD1 call cannot be checked. The length of the CDR3 is 16 residues. Germline loops: CDR1 SGHKS, CDR2 YYEKEE (reference sequence). The CDR3 region is CASQLRLDRGYNEQFF.

This CDR3 reads CASSLARLAGAFSYNEQFF. The rearrangement links TRBV5-1 to TRBJ2-1; TCRdb indicates TRBD2, and absent DNA this call remains unverified. Germline CDR1 reads SGHRS; CDR2 reads YFSETQ. CDR3 size: 19 residues.

This rearrangement joins TRBV2 to TRBJ2-1. Germline assignment: CDR1 SNHLY and CDR2 FYNNEI. The CDR3 contains 11 residues. The CDR3 protein is CASRGNNEQFF.

The rearrangement uses TRBV11-2 and TRBJ1-2; the D gene TCRdb calls, TRBD1, cannot be checked with no DNA. The CDR3 is made up of 21 amino acids. From germline, CDR1 is SGHAT and CDR2 FQNNGV. This chain's CDR3 is CASSFFTPTTGTDPTNYGYTF.

The CDR3 protein is CSAPGLAIEQFF. The chain joins TRBV20-1 to TRBJ2-1; absent DNA, TCRdb's TRBD2 call cannot be checked. Germline lookup yields CDR1 DFQATT and CDR2 SNEGSKA (reference sequence). This CDR3 is built from 12 residues.

The genes are TRBV25-1 and TRBJ2-5; TCRdb proposes TRBD2, but this gene call is untestable without DNA. The CDR3 length is 16 residues. Germline-derived CDR1 and CDR2 are MGHDK and SYGVNS. CDR3 amino acids: CASSESLAGGVETQYF.

This chain uses TRBV2 with TRBJ2-3; checking the TCRdb D call of TRBD2 is not possible without DNA. From germline, CDR1 is SNHLY and CDR2 FYNNEI. The CDR3 is 13 amino acids. CDR3 sequence: CATKGLVGDTQYF.

The chain joins TRBV4-1 to TRBJ2-5; without DNA, the TCRdb call of TRBD1 cannot be checked. This CDR3 is 15 amino acids long. The germline V gene encodes CDR1 MGHRA and CDR2 YSYEKL. This CDR3 is CASSLTSGQGETQYF.

The rearrangement joins TRBV6-2 or TRBV6-3 to TRBJ1-2. The CDR3 runs 14 residues. Germline-derived CDR1 and CDR2 are MNHEY and SVGEGT. CDR3 residues: CASSYRQTGYGYTF.

The genes are TRBV7-2 and TRBJ2-5; absent DNA, TCRdb's TRBD1 call cannot be checked. The germline gives CDR1 SGHTA, CDR2 FQGNSA. This CDR3 contains 15 residues. The CDR3 here is CASSQVGTGKETQYF.

V is TRBV11-1 and J is TRBJ2-7; TCRdb reports TRBD1, a call that lacks DNA to check it against. CDR1 SGHAT and CDR2 FQDESV come from the germline V gene (reference sequence). The CDR3 length is 15 residues. CDR3 in amino acids: CASSLVGGPKYEQYF.

The rearrangement links TRBV6-5 to TRBJ1-1; TCRdb proposes TRBD1, but this gene call is untestable without DNA. CDR3 length: 12 amino acids. Germline lookup yields CDR1 MNHEY and CDR2 SVGAGI. CDR3 sequence reads: CASSRTGEEAFF.

The chain combines TRBV7-2 with TRBJ2-7. This CDR3 has 14 residues. Germline values: CDR1 SGHTA, CDR2 FQGNSA. The CDR3 here is CASSDGGGPYEQYF. Together with reference TRBV7-2 and TRBJ2-7, the CDR3 gives the full variable domain: GAGVSQSPSNKVTEKGKDVELRCDPISGHTALYWYRQSLGQGLEFLIYFQGNSAPDKSGLPSDRFSAERTGGSVSTLTIQRTQQEDSAVYLCASSDGGGPYEQYFGPGTRLTVT.

V is TRBV5-5 and J is TRBJ2-7; without DNA, the TCRdb call of TRBD2 cannot be checked. The CDR3 has 15 residues. Germline lookup yields CDR1 SGHKS and CDR2 YYEKEE (reference sequence). CDR3 sequence: CASTPNAIASYEQYF.

The chain uses TRBV5-8 and TRBJ1-4. There are 12 residues in the CDR3. Germline loops: CDR1 SGHTS, CDR2 YDEGEE. The CDR3: CASRATNEKLFF.

The chain is built from TRBV12-3 or TRBV12-4 and TRBJ1-1; absent DNA, TCRdb's TRBD1 call cannot be checked. The CDR3 is made up of 14 amino acids. CDR3 sequence: CAINRGRLNTEAFF.

CDR3 sequence reads: CASSPRWTGNPEAFF. The chain joins TRBV18 to TRBJ1-1; TCRdb's D call, TRBD1, is unchecked because there is no DNA. The CDR3 runs to 15 residues. The germline gives CDR1 KGHSH, CDR2 LQKENI.

The chain links TRBV5-1 to TRBJ2-1; TCRdb's D call of TRBD2 is untestable without DNA. Germline loops: CDR1 SGHRS, CDR2 YFSETQ. The CDR3 is 15 residues long. Here the CDR3 reads CASSWISGGGNEQFF.

V usage is TRBV7-9 and J usage is TRBJ2-3; TCRdb's D call of TRBD1 is untestable without DNA. The CDR3 totals 17 residues. In germline, CDR1 is SEHNR, CDR2 FQNEAQ (reference sequence). Here the CDR3 reads CASSSSPGQSSTDTQYF.

The rearrangement links TRBV7-9 to TRBJ1-2; TCRdb selects TRBD1, and the lack of DNA leaves this call unchecked. The germline CDR1 and CDR2 sequences are SEHNR and FQNEAQ (reference sequence). The CDR3 runs to 15 residues. The CDR3 sequence is CASSLAGAANYGYTF. The full variable domain, its missing parts supplied by reference TRBV7-9 and TRBJ1-2, is DTGVSQNPRHKITKRGQNVTFRCDPISEHNRLYWYRQTLGQGPEFLTYFQNEAQLEKSRLLSDRFSAERPKGSFSTLEIQRTEQGDSAMYLCASSLAGAANYGYTFGSGTRLTVV.

CDR3 protein: CASGLAPALGGNGELFF. The gene calls are TRBV12-5 and TRBJ2-2; TCRdb calls TRBD2, which cannot be checked without DNA. Germline V gene lookup returns CDR1 LGHNT and CDR2 FRNRAP. The CDR3 covers 17 residues.

This chain links TRBV29-1 with TRBJ1-1; the TCRdb call, TRBD1, lacks DNA for checking. This CDR3 spans 16 amino acids. From germline, CDR1 is SQVTM and CDR2 ANQGSEA. The CDR3 region is CSDLRGREPMNTEAFF.

The CDR3 spells CASSTRGQDNEKLFF. The V gene is TRBV5-1, the J gene TRBJ1-4; TCRdb's D call, TRBD1, is unchecked because there is no DNA. Germline V lookup: CDR1 SGHRS, CDR2 YFSETQ. This CDR3 contains 15 residues. The full variable domain, in which reference TRBV5-1 and TRBJ1-4 provide the parts outside the CDR3, is KAGVTQTPRYLIKTRGQQVTLSCSPISGHRSVSWYQQTPGQGLQFLFEYFSETQRNKGNFPGRFSGRQFSNSRSEMNVSTLELGDSALYLCASSTRGQDNEKLFFGSGTQLSVL.

The chain couples TRBV7-2 to TRBJ2-3; without DNA, the TCRdb call of TRBD1 cannot be checked. This CDR3 is built from 12 residues. Germline CDR1 is SGHTA and CDR2 is FQGNSA. CDR3 region: CASGGRGDTQYF.